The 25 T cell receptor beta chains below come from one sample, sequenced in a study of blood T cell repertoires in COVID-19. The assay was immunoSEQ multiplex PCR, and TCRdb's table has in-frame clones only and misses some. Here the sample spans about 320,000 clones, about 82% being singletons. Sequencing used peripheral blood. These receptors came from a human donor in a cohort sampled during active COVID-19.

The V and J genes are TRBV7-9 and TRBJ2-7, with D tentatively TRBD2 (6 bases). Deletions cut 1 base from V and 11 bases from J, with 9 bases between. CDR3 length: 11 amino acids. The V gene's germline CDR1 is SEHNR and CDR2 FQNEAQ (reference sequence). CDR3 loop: CASSLVGGEYF. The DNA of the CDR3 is TGTGCCAGCAGCTTAGTGGGGGGAGAGTACTTC.

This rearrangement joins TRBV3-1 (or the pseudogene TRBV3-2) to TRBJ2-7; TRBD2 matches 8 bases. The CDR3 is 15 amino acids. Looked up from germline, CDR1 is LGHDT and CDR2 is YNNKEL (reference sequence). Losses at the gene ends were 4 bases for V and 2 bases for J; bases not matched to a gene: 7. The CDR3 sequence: CASSPDTGGAYEQYF. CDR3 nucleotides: TGTGCCAGCAGCCCCGACACCGGGGGGGCCTACGAGCAGTACTTC.

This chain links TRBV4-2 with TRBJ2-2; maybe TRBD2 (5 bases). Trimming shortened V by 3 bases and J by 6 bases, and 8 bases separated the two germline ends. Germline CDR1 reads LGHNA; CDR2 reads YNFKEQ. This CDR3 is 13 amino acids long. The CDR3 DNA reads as TGTGCCAGCAGCCAGAGGGTTCCCGGGGAGCTGTTTTTT. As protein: CASSQRVPGELFF.

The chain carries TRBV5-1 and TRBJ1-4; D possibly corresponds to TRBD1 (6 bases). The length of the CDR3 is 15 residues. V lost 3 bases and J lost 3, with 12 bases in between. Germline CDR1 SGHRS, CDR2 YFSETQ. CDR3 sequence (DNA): TGCGCCAGCAGCTACAGGGACGCCTCTAATGAAAAACTGTTTTTT. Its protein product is CASSYRDASNEKLFF.

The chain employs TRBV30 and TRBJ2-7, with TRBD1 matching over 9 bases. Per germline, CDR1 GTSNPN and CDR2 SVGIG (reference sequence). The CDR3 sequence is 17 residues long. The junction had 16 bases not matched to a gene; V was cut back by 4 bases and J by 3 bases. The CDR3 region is CAWTPVLGQGPDYEQYF. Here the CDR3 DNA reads TGTGCCTGGACCCCCGTATTGGGACAGGGTCCTGACTACGAGCAGTACTTC.

Here the CDR3 reads CASSVDRVNTEAFF. CDR3 DNA: TGCGCCAGCAGCGTGGACAGGGTGAACACTGAAGCTTTCTTT. The rearrangement links TRBV5-1 to TRBJ1-1, with 8 bases fitting TRBD1. In germline, CDR1 is SGHRS, CDR2 YFSETQ. Unmatched junction bases numbered 2, after V lost 4 bases and J lost 0 bases. The CDR3 totals 14 residues. The variable domain in full, with the rest retrieved from reference TRBV5-1 and TRBJ1-1, is KAGVTQTPRYLIKTRGQQVTLSCSPISGHRSVSWYQQTPGQGLQFLFEYFSETQRNKGNFPGRFSGRQFSNSRSEMNVSTLELGDSALYLCASSVDRVNTEAFFGQGTRLTVV.

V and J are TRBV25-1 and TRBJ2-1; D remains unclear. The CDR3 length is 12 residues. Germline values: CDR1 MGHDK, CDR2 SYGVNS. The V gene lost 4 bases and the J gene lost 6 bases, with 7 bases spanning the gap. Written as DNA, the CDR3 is TGTGCCAGCAGTGGTAGAGTCAATGAGCAGTTCTTC. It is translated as CASSGRVNEQFF.

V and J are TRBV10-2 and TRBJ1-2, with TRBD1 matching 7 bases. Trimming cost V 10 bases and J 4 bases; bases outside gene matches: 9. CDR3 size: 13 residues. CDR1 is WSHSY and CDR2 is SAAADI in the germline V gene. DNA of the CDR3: TGCGCCACCTCGGGACAGAGGCTCTATGGCTACACCTTC. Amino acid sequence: CATSGQRLYGYTF.

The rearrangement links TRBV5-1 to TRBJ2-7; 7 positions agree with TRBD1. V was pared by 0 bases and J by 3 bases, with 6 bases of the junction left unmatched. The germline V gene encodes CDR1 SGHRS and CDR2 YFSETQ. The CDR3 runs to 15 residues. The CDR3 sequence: CASSLEGQSNYEQYF. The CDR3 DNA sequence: TGCGCCAGCAGCTTGGAGGGACAGTCTAACTACGAGCAGTACTTC.

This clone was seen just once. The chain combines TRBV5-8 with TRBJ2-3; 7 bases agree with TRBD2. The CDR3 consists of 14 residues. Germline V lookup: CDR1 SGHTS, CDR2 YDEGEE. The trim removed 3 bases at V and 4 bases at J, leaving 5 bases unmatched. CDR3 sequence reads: CASSSGTIADTQYF. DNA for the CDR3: TGTGCCAGCAGCTCCGGGACTATAGCAGATACGCAGTATTTT.

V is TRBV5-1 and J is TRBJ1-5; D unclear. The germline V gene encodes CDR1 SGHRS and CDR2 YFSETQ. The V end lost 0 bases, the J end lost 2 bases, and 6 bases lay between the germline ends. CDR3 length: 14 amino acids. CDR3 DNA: TGCGCCAGCAGCTTGGTTCCGGGCAATCAGCCCCAGCATTTT. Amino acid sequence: CASSLVPGNQPQHF.

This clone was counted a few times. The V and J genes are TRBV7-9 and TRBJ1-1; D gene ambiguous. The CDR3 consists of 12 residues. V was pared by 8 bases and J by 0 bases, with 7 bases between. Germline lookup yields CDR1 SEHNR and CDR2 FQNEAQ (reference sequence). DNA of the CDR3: TGTGCCAGCGGCCAGTTGAACACTGAAGCTTTCTTT. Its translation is CASGQLNTEAFF.

CDR3 DNA sequence: TGTGCCAGCAGCCCAGGGCTTGTTACGCAGTATTTT. It encodes CASSPGLVTQYF. The chain is built from TRBV14 and TRBJ2-3, with TRBD1 as a possible D gene (5 bases). Trimming cost V 4 bases and J 8 bases, with 10 bases left between them. CDR3 size: 12 residues. CDR1 and CDR2 (germline): SGHDN, FVKESK.

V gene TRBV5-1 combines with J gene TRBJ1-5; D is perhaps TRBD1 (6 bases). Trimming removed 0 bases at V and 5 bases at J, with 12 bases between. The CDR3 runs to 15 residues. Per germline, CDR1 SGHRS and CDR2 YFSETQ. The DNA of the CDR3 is TGCGCCAGCAGCTTGGAGGGCAGGGGCCATCAGCCCCAGCATTTT. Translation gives CASSLEGRGHQPQHF.

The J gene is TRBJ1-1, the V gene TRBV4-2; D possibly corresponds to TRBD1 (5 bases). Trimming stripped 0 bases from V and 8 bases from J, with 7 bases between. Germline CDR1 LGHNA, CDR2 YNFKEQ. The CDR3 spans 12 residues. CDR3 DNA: TGTGCCAGCAGCCAAGAGGCAGGGGAAGCTTTCTTT. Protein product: CASSQEAGEAFF.

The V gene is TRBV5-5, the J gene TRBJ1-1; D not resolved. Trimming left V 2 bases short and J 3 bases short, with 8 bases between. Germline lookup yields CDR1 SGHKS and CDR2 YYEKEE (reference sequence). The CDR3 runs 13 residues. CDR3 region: CASSFLTDTEAFF. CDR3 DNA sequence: TGTGCCAGCAGCTTTCTTACGGACACTGAAGCTTTCTTT.

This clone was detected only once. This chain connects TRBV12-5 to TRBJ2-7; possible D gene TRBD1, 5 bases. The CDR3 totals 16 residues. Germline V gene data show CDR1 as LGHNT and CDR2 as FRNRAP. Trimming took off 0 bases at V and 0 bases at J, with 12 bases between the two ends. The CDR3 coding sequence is TGTGCTAGTGGTTTGGTCCAGGGTCGGAGCTCCTACGAGCAGTACTTC. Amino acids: CASGLVQGRSSYEQYF.

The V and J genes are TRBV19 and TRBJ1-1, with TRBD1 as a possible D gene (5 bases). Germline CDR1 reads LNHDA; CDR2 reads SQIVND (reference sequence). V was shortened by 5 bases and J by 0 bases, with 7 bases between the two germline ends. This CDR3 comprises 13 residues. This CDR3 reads CASSEQVNTEAFF. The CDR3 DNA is TGTGCCAGTAGTGAACAGGTGAACACTGAAGCTTTCTTT.

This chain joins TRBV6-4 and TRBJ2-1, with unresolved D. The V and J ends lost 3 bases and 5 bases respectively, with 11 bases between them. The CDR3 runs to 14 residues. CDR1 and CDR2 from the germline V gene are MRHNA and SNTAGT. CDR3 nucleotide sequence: TGTGCCAGCAGTGAAGACGACTTTCACAATGAGCAGTTCTTC. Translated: CASSEDDFHNEQFF.

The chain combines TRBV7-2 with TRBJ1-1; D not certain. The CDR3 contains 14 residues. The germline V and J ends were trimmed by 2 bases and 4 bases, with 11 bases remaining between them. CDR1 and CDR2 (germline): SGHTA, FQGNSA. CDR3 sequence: CASSLKWRGTEAFF. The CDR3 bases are TGTGCCAGCAGCTTAAAGTGGCGGGGCACTGAAGCTTTCTTT.

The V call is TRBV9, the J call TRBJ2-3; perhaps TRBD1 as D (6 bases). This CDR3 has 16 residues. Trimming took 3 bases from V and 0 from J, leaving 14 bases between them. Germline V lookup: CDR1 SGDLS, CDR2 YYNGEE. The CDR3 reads CASSGHRDISTDTQYF. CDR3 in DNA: TGTGCCAGCAGCGGACACCGGGACATTAGCACAGATACGCAGTATTTT. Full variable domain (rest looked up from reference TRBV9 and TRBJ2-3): DSGVTQTPKHLITATGQRVTLRCSPRSGDLSVYWYQQSLDQGLQFLIQYYNGEERAKGNILERFSAQQFPDLHSELNLSSLELGDSALYFCASSGHRDISTDTQYFGPGTRLTVL.

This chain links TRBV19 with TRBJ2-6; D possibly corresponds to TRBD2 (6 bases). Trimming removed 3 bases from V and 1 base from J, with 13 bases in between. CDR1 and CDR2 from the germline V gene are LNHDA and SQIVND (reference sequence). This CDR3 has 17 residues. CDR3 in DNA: TGTGCCAGTAGTATTCGGGGGACTCTTTCTGGGGCCAACGTCCTGACTTTC. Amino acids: CASSIRGTLSGANVLTF. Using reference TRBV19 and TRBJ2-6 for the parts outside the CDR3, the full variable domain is DGGITQSPKYLFRKEGQNVTLSCEQNLNHDAMYWYRQDPGQGLRLIYYSQIVNDFQKGDIAEGYSVSREKKESFPLTVTSAQKNPTAFYLCASSIRGTLSGANVLTFGAGSRLTVL.

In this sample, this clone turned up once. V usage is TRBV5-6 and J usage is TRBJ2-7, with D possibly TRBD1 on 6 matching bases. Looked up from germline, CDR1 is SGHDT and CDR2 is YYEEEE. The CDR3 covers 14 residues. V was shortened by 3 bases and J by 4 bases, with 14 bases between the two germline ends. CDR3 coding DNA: TGTGCCAGCAGCTGGGGGCAGGGATTGTACGAGCAGTACTTC. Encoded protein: CASSWGQGLYEQYF.

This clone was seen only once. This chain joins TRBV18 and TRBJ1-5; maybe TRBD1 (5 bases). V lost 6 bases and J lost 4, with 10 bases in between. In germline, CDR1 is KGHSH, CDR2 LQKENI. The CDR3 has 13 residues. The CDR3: CASSEGQNQPQHF. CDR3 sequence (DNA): TGTGCCAGCTCCGAAGGACAAAATCAGCCCCAGCATTTT. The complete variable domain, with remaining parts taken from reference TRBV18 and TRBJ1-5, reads NAGVMQNPRHLVRRRGQEARLRCSPMKGHSHVYWYRQLPEEGLKFMVYLQKENIIDESGMPKERFSAEFPKEGPSILRIQQVVRGDSAAYFCASSEGQNQPQHFGDGTRLSIL.

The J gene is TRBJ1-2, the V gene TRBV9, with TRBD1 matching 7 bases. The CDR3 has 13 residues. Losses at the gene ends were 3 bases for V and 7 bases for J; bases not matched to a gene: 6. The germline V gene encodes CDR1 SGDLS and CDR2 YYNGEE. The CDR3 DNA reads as TGTGCCAGCAGCGCCGAGCACAGGGGTGGCTACACCTTC. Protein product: CASSAEHRGGYTF. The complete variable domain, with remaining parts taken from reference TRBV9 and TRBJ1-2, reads DSGVTQTPKHLITATGQRVTLRCSPRSGDLSVYWYQQSLDQGLQFLIQYYNGEERAKGNILERFSAQQFPDLHSELNLSSLELGDSALYFCASSAEHRGGYTFGSGTRLTVV.